Following are 3 T cell receptor beta chains from one sample sequenced in a study of PD-1 blockade in classical Hodgkin lymphoma. Clones were sequenced by immunoSEQ multiplex PCR, and TCRdb holds only the in-frame ones, with some missing. This table holds some 21,000 clones, 74% found once. With no exception, relapse followed autologous stem cell transplantation in all patients, and brentuximab vedotin exposure varied. This sample comprised peripheral blood mononuclear cells (PBMCs), obtained at baseline. Receptors were obtained from a human donor with classical Hodgkin lymphoma.

This clone is judged medium-sized. The rearrangement uses TRBV7-2 and TRBJ2-1, with TRBD2 matching 14 bases. Germline V CDR1 and CDR2: SGHTA, FQGNSA. This CDR3 has 17 amino acids. Trimming at V came to 1 base and at J to 7 bases, leaving 6 bases not matched to a gene. This CDR3 reads CASSLDRTSGGRNEQFF. For the CDR3, the DNA is TGTGCCAGCAGCTTAGATAGGACTAGCGGGGGGCGAAATGAGCAGTTCTTC.

The chain links TRBV10-3 to TRBJ2-5, with D hard to call. The CDR3 length is 12 residues. Germline loops: CDR1 ENHRY, CDR2 SYGVKD. V lost 11 bases and J 0 bases, leaving 10 bases between the germline ends. This chain's CDR3 is CAAGAYQETQYF. The CDR3 coding sequence is TGTGCCGCCGGCGCTTACCAAGAGACCCAGTACTTC.

This clone appeared a few times. This chain joins TRBV7-2 and TRBJ2-3, with a tentative D call TRBD1 (5 bases). The germline V gene encodes CDR1 SGHTA and CDR2 FQGNSA. The CDR3 loop spans 13 amino acids. V lost 3 bases to trimming and J lost 6 bases, with 10 bases between them. CDR3 sequence reads: CASSLGRRDTQYF. The CDR3 bases are TGTGCCAGCAGCTTGGGGCGACGTGATACGCAGTATTTT.